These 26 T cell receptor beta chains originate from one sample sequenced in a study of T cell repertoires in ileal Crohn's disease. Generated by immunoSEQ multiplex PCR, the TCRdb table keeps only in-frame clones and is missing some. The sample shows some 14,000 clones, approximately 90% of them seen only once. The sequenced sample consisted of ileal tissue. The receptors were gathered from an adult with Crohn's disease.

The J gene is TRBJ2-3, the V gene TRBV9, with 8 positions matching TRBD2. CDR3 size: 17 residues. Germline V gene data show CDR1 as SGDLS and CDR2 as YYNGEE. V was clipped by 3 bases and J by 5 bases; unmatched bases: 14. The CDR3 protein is CASSASSGSVWGDTQYF. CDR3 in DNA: TGTGCCAGCAGCGCCTCGAGCGGGAGCGTCTGGGGAGATACGCAGTATTTT.

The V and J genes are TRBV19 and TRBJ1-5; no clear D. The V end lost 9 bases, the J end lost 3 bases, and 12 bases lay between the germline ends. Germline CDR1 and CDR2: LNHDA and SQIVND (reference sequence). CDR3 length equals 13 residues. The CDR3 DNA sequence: TGTGCCAGCTTAGCGGGGATCAATCAGCCCCAGCATTTT. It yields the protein CASLAGINQPQHF.

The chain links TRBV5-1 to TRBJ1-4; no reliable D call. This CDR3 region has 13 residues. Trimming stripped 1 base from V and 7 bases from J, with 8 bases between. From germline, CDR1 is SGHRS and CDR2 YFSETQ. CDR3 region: CASSLQRGEKLFF. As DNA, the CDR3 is TGCGCCAGCAGCTTGCAGAGAGGTGAAAAACTGTTTTTT.

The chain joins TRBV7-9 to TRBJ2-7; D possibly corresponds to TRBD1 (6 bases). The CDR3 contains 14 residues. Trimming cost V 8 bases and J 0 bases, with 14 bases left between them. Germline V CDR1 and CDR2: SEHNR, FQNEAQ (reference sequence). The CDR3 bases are TGTGCCAGCTCCCCGCAGGGGAGCTCCTACGAGCAGTACTTC. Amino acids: CASSPQGSSYEQYF.

The CDR3 spells CASSYRDTTEAFF. The CDR3 nucleotides are TGTGCCAGTAGTTACAGGGATACCACTGAAGCTTTCTTT. The chain uses TRBV19 and TRBJ1-1; a weak D match, TRBD1 (6 bases). This CDR3 has 13 amino acids. V lost 5 bases and J lost 4, with 11 bases in between. Per germline, CDR1 LNHDA and CDR2 SQIVND (reference sequence).

Written as DNA, the CDR3 is TGCGCCAGCAGCCCCGGACAGGGACCCATGAACACTGAAGCTTTCTTT. As protein: CASSPGQGPMNTEAFF. The V call is TRBV4-1, the J call TRBJ1-1; the match to TRBD1 covers 8 bases. With V trimmed by 4 bases and J by 0 bases, 7 bases remained unmatched. The germline V gene has CDR1 MGHRA and CDR2 YSYEKL. The CDR3 loop spans 16 amino acids.

CDR3 coding DNA: TGCGCCAGCAGCCAAGATTCTACGGTCCTAGCGGATCAAGAGACCCAGTACTTC. It yields the protein CASSQDSTVLADQETQYF. This chain uses TRBV4-1 with TRBJ2-5, with 7 nucleotides matching TRBD2. The J segment lost 2 bases and the V segment lost 0 bases, leaving 12 bases of the junction unmatched. The CDR3 runs to 18 residues. CDR1 MGHRA and CDR2 YSYEKL come from the germline V gene.

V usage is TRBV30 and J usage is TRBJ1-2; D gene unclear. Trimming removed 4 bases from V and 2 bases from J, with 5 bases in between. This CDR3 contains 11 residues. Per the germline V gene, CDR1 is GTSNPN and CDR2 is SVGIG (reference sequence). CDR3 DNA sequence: TGTGCCTGGAACAGAAACTATGGCTACACCTTC. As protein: CAWNRNYGYTF.

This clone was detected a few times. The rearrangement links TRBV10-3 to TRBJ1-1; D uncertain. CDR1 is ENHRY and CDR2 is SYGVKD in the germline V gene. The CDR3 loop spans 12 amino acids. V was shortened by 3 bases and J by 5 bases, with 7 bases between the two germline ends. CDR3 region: CAISDGRTEAFF. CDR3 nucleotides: TGTGCCATCAGTGACGGGAGGACTGAAGCTTTCTTT.

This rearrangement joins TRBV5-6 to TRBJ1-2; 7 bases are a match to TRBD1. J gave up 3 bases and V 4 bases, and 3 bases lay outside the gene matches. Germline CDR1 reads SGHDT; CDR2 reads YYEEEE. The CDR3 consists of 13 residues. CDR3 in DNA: TGTGCCAGCAGCGGGGACAGACACTATGGCTACACCTTC. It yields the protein CASSGDRHYGYTF.

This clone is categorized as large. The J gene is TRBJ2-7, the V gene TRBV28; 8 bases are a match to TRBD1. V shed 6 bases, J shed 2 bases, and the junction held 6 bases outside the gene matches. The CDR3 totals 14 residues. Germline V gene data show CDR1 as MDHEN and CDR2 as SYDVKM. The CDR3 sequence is CASRSGTGAYEQYF. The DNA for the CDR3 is TGTGCCAGCAGGTCCGGGACAGGAGCCTACGAGCAGTACTTC.

In DNA, the CDR3 is TGTGCCAGCAGTTACTCGATTCCGGGATCAGGCGGCTACACCTTC. Translation: CASSYSIPGSGGYTF. This chain uses TRBV6-6 with TRBJ1-2, with D unresolved. Trimming removed 0 bases from V and 8 bases from J, with 16 bases in between. Germline-derived CDR1 and CDR2 are MNHNY and SVGAGI (reference sequence). This CDR3 has 15 amino acids.

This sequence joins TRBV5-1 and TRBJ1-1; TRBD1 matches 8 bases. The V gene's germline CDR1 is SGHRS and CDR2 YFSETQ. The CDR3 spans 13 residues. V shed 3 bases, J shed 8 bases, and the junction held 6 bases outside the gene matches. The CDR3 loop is CASSWGRQGEAFF. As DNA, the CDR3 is TGCGCCAGCAGCTGGGGTCGACAGGGGGAAGCTTTCTTT.

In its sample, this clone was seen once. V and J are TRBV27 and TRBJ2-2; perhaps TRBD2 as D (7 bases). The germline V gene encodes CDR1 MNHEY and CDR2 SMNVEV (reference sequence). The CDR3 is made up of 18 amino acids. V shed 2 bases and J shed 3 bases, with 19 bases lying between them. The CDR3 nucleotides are TGTGCCAGCAGTTTAATTCCGCCGGGGGGCATGGACACCGGGGAGCTGTTTTTT. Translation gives CASSLIPPGGMDTGELFF.

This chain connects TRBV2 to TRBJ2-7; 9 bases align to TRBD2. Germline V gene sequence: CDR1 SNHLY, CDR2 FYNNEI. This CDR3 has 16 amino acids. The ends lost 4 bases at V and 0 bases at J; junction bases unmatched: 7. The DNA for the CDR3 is TGTGCCAGCAGTGTTAGTCTAGCGGGACTCTCCTACGAGCAGTACTTC. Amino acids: CASSVSLAGLSYEQYF.

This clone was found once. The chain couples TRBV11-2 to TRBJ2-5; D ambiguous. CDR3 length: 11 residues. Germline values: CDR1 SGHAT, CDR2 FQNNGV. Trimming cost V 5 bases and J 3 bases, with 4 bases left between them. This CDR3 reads CASSQEETQYF. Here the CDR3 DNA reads TGTGCCAGCAGCCAGGAAGAGACCCAGTACTTC.

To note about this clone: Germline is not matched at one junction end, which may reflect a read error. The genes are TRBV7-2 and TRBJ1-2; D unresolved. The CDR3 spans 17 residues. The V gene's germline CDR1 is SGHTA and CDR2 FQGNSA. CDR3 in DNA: TGTGCCAGCAGCGTAGCTGGTGGCGGATCCCCTAACTATGGCTACACCTTC. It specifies CASSVAGGGSPNYGYTF.

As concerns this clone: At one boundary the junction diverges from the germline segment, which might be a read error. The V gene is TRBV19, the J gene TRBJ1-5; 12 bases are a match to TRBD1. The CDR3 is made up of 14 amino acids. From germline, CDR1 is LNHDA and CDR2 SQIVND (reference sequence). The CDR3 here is CASSNHRDRGPESF. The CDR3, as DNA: TGTGCCAGTAGTAACCACCGGGACAGGGGGCCTGAATCATTT.

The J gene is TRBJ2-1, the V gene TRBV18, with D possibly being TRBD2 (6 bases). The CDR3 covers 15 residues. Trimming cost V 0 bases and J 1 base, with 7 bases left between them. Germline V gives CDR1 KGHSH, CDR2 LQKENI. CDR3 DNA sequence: TGTGCCAGCTCACCACCGGGGGGTTCCTACAATGAGCAGTTCTTC. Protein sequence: CASSPPGGSYNEQFF.

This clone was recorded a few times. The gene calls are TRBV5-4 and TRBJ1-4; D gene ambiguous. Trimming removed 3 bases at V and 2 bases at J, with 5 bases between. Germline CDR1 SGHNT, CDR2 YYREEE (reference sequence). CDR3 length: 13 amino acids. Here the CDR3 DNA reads TGTGCCAGCAGCTCTCGGACTAATGAAAAACTGTTTTTT. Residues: CASSSRTNEKLFF.

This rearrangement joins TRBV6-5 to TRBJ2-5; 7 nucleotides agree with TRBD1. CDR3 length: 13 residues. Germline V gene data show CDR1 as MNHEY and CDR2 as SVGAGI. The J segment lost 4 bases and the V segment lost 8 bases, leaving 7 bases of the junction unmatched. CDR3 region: CASDREWRETQYF. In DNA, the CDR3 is TGTGCCAGCGACAGGGAATGGCGAGAGACCCAGTACTTC.

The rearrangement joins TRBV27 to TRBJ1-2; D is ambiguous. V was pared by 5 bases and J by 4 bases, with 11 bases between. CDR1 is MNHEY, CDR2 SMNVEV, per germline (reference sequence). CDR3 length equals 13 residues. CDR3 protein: CASSPRGFYGYTF. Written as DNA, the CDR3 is TGTGCCAGCAGTCCCCGAGGATTCTATGGCTACACCTTC.

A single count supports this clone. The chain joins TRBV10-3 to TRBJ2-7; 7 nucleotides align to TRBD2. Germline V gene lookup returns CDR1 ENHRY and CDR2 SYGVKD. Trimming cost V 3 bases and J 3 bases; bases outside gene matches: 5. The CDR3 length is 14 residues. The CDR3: CAISDGGGVYEQYF. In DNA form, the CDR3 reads TGTGCCATCAGTGACGGGGGAGGGGTCTACGAGCAGTACTTC.

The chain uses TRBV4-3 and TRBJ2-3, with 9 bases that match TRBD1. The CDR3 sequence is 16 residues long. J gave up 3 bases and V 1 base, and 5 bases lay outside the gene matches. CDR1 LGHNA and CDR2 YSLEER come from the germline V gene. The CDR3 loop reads CASSQGPGQGTDTQYF. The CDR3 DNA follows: TGCGCCAGCAGCCAAGGACCGGGACAGGGTACAGATACGCAGTATTTT.

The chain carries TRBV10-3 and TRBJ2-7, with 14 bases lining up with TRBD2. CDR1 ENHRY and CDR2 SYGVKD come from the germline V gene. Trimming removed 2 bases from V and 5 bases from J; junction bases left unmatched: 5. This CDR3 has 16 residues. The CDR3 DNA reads TGTGCCATCAGTGAGCCGGGACTAGCGGGAGAACACGAGCAGTACTTC. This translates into CAISEPGLAGEHEQYF.

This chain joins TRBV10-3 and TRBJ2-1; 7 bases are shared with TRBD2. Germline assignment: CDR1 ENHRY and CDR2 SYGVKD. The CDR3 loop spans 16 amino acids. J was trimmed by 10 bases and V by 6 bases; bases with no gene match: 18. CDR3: CAISEGGGRGSREQFF. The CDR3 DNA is TGTGCCATCAGCGAGGGCGGGGGACGCGGGTCGAGGGAGCAGTTCTTC.